The entry below gives a single T cell receptor beta chain sequence along with its context. Its antigen is not known. This entry belongs to a study of cytomegalovirus exposure and HLA in healthy donors. Study-level results: Cytomegalovirus status was reportedly diagnosed by the classifier with high specificity and sensitivity.

The data were produced by immunoSEQ multiplex PCR, yet TCRdb's version contains in-frame clones alone and is incomplete. The repertoire holds approximately 260,000 clones, with approximately 83% as singletons. The sample taken for sequencing was PBMCs. This TCR was recovered from a woman aged 18-29 years in good health and CMV-seronegative.

The CDR3 region has the DNA TGTGCCAGCAGGTCTGGCATCTCTGGAAACACCATATATTTT. It yields the protein CASRSGISGNTIYF. This chain connects TRBV7-2 to TRBJ1-3; D is ambiguous. This CDR3 has 14 amino acids. Per the germline V gene, CDR1 is SGHTA and CDR2 is FQGNSA. V was cut by 6 bases and J by 0 bases, with 9 bases left in between.